Detailed here is one T cell receptor beta chain. The target antigen is unknown. At one boundary the junction diverges from the germline segment, which might be a read error. TCR beta cDNA libraries included unique molecular identifiers. Input of about 0.9 to 10 million T cells yielded 400,000 to 550,000 cDNA molecules. TCRdb itself ran the PCR reads through MiXCR, one entry per CDR3 protein. The sample carries about 430,000 distinct CDR3 sequences, approximately 38% recorded once. The CDR3 sequence is 16 residues long. The data are from a study of post-analysis software for immune sequencing data. As for the study in general: Patients had relapsing-remitting, secondary progressive or progressive-relapsing multiple sclerosis; some lacked subtype. Broader study findings: The normalized Chao1 diversity of multiple sclerosis patients was significantly lower than that of controls. Samples from a shared batch, those prepared together, strongly co-clustered by F measure. Patients had higher frequencies than controls of five or six TRBV segments, including TRBV5-6, TRBV5-1 and TRBV20-1.

This TCR was recovered from a girl aged 2 to 9 with multiple sclerosis. The chain carries TRBV12-3 or TRBV12-4 and TRBJ2-1, with TRBD1 matching 9 bases. Sequencing used blood. For the CDR3, the DNA is TGTGCCGGCAGTTCGATCCCCGGGACAGGGTACAATGAGCAGTTCTTC. As protein: CAGSSIPGTGYNEQFF.